These 27 T cell receptor beta chains were all obtained from the same sample, sequenced in a study of molecular identifiers for immune sequencing clone quantification. Each CDR3 protein is one row after TCRdb ran MiXCR on the PCR reads. The data contain hundreds of thousands of distinct CDR3 sequences, roughly 25% of them singletons. The sample was naive CD8+ T cells from blood, with Jurkat cell RNA spiked in. The subset here: FACS-sorted CD8+CD4-CCR7+CD45RA+ naive T cells. The receptors derive from a human donor in good health. Some libraries in this study had Jurkat cell RNA spiked in.

This clonotype was seen at least ten times. The V gene is TRBV7-2, the J gene TRBJ2-3, with D perhaps TRBD2 (6 bases). Looked up from germline, CDR1 is SGHTA and CDR2 is FQGNSA. V lost 0 bases and J 2 bases, leaving 12 bases between the germline ends. This CDR3 has 16 amino acids. CDR3 nucleotides: TGTGCCAGCAGCTTAGCTCATGGGGGGTTCACAGATACGCAGTATTTT. This translates into CASSLAHGGFTDTQYF.

The rearrangement uses TRBV4-3 and TRBJ2-7; 10 bases line up with TRBD2. The CDR3 consists of 19 residues. The germline V gene has CDR1 LGHNA and CDR2 YSLEER. V lost 2 bases, J lost 4 bases, and 17 bases stayed unmatched. The CDR3 spells CASSQKPLLAGGVTYEQYF. The CDR3 nucleotides read TGCGCCAGCAGCCAAAAGCCCTTATTAGCGGGAGGCGTAACTTACGAGCAGTACTTC.

This clonotype showed up many times. The chain carries TRBV28 and TRBJ2-7; 9 nucleotides align to TRBD2. Germline V gene lookup returns CDR1 MDHEN and CDR2 SYDVKM. Unmatched junction bases numbered 9, after V lost 4 bases and J lost 5 bases. The CDR3 is 15 amino acids. The CDR3 DNA follows: TGTGCCAGCAGTTCCCCTATAGCGGGAGCGAACGAGCAGTACTTC. It translates to CASSSPIAGANEQYF.

The sample holds a few counts of this clonotype. The CDR3, as DNA: TGTGCCAGCAGCTTAGATCCGGGTTGGCGCACTGAAGCTTTCTTT. Protein: CASSLDPGWRTEAFF. The chain is built from TRBV13 and TRBJ1-1; D is unresolved. The CDR3 loop spans 15 amino acids. CDR1 is PRHDT, CDR2 FYEKMQ, per germline (reference sequence). V was pared by 1 base and J by 4 bases, with 13 bases between.

As to this clonotype: A much larger clone lies one base from this, so it may be a read error. This chain uses TRBV7-8 with TRBJ2-3; 10 positions agree with TRBD2. In germline, CDR1 is SGHVS, CDR2 FQNEAQ. This CDR3 has 17 residues. CDR3 region: CASSVPLAGASTDTLYF. In DNA, the CDR3 is TGTGCCAGCAGCGTCCCGCTAGCGGGGGCTTCCACAGATACGCTGTATTTT.

This clonotype has ten or more counts. This CDR3 reads CASSLEMGTKNIQYF. The CDR3 coding sequence is TGTGCCAGCAGCTTAGAGATGGGAACCAAAAACATTCAGTACTTC. The J gene is TRBJ2-4, the V gene TRBV7-2; the D is unclear. CDR1 and CDR2 (germline): SGHTA, FQGNSA. This CDR3 has 15 residues. Trimming shortened V by 1 base and J by 2 bases, and 9 bases separated the two germline ends.

This clonotype was detected ten times or more. This sequence joins TRBV7-9 and TRBJ2-7, with unresolved D. CDR1 and CDR2 from the germline V gene are SEHNR and FQNEAQ (reference sequence). Deletions cut 7 bases from V and 0 bases from J, with 10 bases between. The CDR3 spans 13 residues. Here the CDR3 DNA reads TGTGCCAGCACCAGGCCGAGCTCCTACGAGCAGTACTTC. As protein: CASTRPSSYEQYF.

This clonotype was seen only a few times. J is TRBJ2-7 and V is TRBV9, with 8 bases that match TRBD2. The CDR3 has 14 residues. Germline assignment: CDR1 SGDLS and CDR2 YYNGEE. V lost 4 bases and J lost 6; bases outside the gene matches: 9. In DNA, the CDR3 is TGTGCCAGCAGCACACTAGCGGCGACCAGCGAGCAGTACTTC. Protein: CASSTLAATSEQYF.

A single count supports this clonotype. Its ends do not fully match the called genes, so a read error is possible. The chain carries TRBV7-6 and TRBJ2-2; D is perhaps TRBD2 (5 bases). Per germline, CDR1 SGHVS and CDR2 FNYEAQ. This CDR3 region has 11 residues. Written as DNA, the CDR3 is TGTGCCAGCAGCAGCTCCGGGGAGCTGTCTTTT. Translated, it gives CASSSSGELSF.

This clonotype was counted only a few times. The chain employs TRBV11-3 and TRBJ2-7; 8 positions agree with TRBD1. Unmatched junction bases numbered 11, after V lost 5 bases and J lost 5 bases. There are 15 residues in the CDR3. Germline loops: CDR1 SGHNT, CDR2 YENEEA. CDR3 amino acids: CASSPSGGQGHEQYF. The DNA of the CDR3 is TGTGCCAGCAGCCCCTCAGGTGGACAGGGACACGAGCAGTACTTC. The complete variable domain, with remaining parts taken from reference TRBV11-3 and TRBJ2-7, reads EAGVVQSPRYKIIEKKQPVAFWCNPISGHNTLYWYLQNLGQGPELLIRYENEEAVDDSQLPKDRFSAERLKGVDSTLKIQPAELGDSAVYLCASSPSGGQGHEQYFGPGTRLTVT.

This clonotype was detected a few times. The V and J genes are TRBV27 and TRBJ2-1; D is ambiguous. CDR3 length: 14 residues. In germline, CDR1 is MNHEY, CDR2 SMNVEV (reference sequence). V dropped 2 bases and J dropped 5 bases, with 10 bases sitting between them. DNA of the CDR3: TGTGCCAGCAGTTTACCCGGCCAGAACAATGAGCAGTTCTTC. Protein product: CASSLPGQNNEQFF.

This clonotype occurred many times. The J gene is TRBJ2-7, the V gene TRBV20-1; maybe TRBD2 (6 bases). This CDR3 region has 15 residues. Deletions cut 5 bases from V and 3 bases from J, with 20 bases between. Germline loops: CDR1 DFQATT, CDR2 SNEGSKA (reference sequence). The DNA for the CDR3 is TGCAGTGCTGTCTCGGGGGAAGCCTTAAGCTACGAGCAGTACTTC. Protein sequence: CSAVSGEALSYEQYF.

As for this clonotype: The conserved final phenylalanine or tryptophan is absent from the CDR3, which likely points to a read error. This chain uses TRBV7-9 with TRBJ2-7; no reliable D call. The CDR3 sequence is 14 residues long. CDR1 and CDR2 from the germline V gene are SEHNR and FQNEAQ (reference sequence). The V end lost 1 base, the J end lost 1 base, and 8 bases lay between the germline ends. The CDR3 DNA reads as TGTGCCAGCAGCTTAGTAACAGAGTCCTACGAGCAGTACTCC. Protein: CASSLVTESYEQYS.

A remark on this clonotype: Germline and junction disagree at one end, which may indicate a read error. The chain joins TRBV7-9 to TRBJ1-1; D gene unclear. CDR3 length: 15 amino acids. Germline V gene data show CDR1 as SEHNR and CDR2 as FQNEAQ (reference sequence). The CDR3 nucleotides are TGTGTCAGCAGCTTAGCGCAGCTAGGGAACACTGAAGCTTTCTTT. It is translated as CVSSLAQLGNTEAFF. Variable domain in full (rest from reference TRBV7-9 and TRBJ1-1): DTGVSQNPRHKITKRGQNVTFRCDPISEHNRLYWYRQTLGQGPEFLTYFQNEAQLEKSRLLSDRFSAERPKGSFSTLEIQRTEQGDSAMYLCVSSLAQLGNTEAFFGQGTRLTVV.

This sequence joins TRBV24-1 and TRBJ2-3; no reliable D call. V was clipped by 7 bases and J by 3 bases, with 7 bases between them. CDR1 is KGHDR and CDR2 is SFDVKD in the germline V gene. This CDR3 has 12 amino acids. This CDR3 reads CATRADTDTQYF. The DNA for the CDR3 is TGTGCCACCAGGGCAGATACAGATACGCAGTATTTT.

This clonotype has at least ten counts. The chain combines TRBV28 with TRBJ2-3; no reliable D call. CDR3 length: 13 amino acids. The germline gives CDR1 MDHEN, CDR2 SYDVKM. Trimming removed 5 bases from V and 8 bases from J, with 14 bases in between. The chain's CDR3 is CASSPNERGTQYF. The CDR3 bases are TGTGCCAGCAGTCCAAACGAGAGAGGTACGCAGTATTTT.

Many counts were recorded for this clonotype. The V and J genes are TRBV9 and TRBJ1-1; no clear D. This CDR3 has 15 residues. Trimming took 0 bases from V and 3 from J, leaving 12 bases between them. From germline, CDR1 is SGDLS and CDR2 YYNGEE. CDR3 bases: TGTGCCAGCAGCGTAGGGTTTGGTCCCGACACTGAAGCTTTCTTT. Protein: CASSVGFGPDTEAFF.

V usage is TRBV28 and J usage is TRBJ1-4; TRBD1 aligns across 9 bases. The trim removed 4 bases at V and 11 bases at J, leaving 14 bases unmatched. Per the germline V gene, CDR1 is MDHEN and CDR2 is SYDVKM. The CDR3 runs 16 residues. CDR3 sequence (DNA): TGTGCCAGCAGTTCCCCAATTGGGACAGGGAGTTGGAAACTGTTTTTT. Protein: CASSSPIGTGSWKLFF.

Turning to this clonotype: The missing conserved phenylalanine or tryptophan at the end of this CDR3 makes a read error likely. The V call is TRBV7-9, the J call TRBJ1-6; D uncertain. The CDR3 totals 16 residues. V dropped 5 bases and J dropped 6 bases, with 17 bases sitting between them. In germline, CDR1 is SEHNR, CDR2 FQNEAQ (reference sequence). In DNA, the CDR3 is TGTGCCAGCAGCCCGTCAACTTCGGGTCCTAATTCACCCCTCCACTCT. Residues: CASSPSTSGPNSPLHS.

As to this clonotype: This may stem from a read error, because a much larger clone lies one nucleotide away. The rearrangement uses TRBV4-1 and TRBJ1-4, with 8 bases aligning to TRBD1. Germline assignment: CDR1 MGHRA and CDR2 YSYEKL. J gave up 7 bases and V 2 bases, and 6 bases lay outside the gene matches. The CDR3 has 15 residues. CDR3: CASSQPTGGSEKLFF. Written as DNA, the CDR3 is TGCGCCAGCAGCCAACCCACAGGGGGAAGTGAAAAACTGTTTTTT.

About this clonotype: This clone may be a read error of a much larger clone one base away. The chain couples TRBV6-2 or TRBV6-3 to TRBJ2-5, with D possibly being TRBD2 (6 bases). V lost 7 bases and J lost 1, with 16 bases in between. Per the germline V gene, CDR1 is MNHEY and CDR2 is SVGEGT. This CDR3 is built from 15 residues. CDR3 in DNA: TGTGCCAGCACAAAGGGACTCACGTGCCAAGAGACCCAGTACTTC. Amino acid sequence: CASTKGLTCQETQYF.

The J gene is TRBJ2-1, the V gene TRBV12-3 or TRBV12-4, with unresolved D. CDR3 length equals 15 residues. V lost 7 bases to trimming and J lost 3 bases, with 16 bases between them. In DNA form, the CDR3 reads TGTGCCAGCAACCCGCATGGGGAAATCTACAATGAGCAGTTCTTC. Translation: CASNPHGEIYNEQFF.

A note on this clonotype: One junction end disagrees with the germline gene, perhaps due to a read error. This chain joins TRBV11-3 and TRBJ2-1; D is possibly TRBD1 (7 bases). CDR1 and CDR2 (germline): SGHNT, YENEEA. The CDR3 runs 16 residues. This CDR3 is CASSSGRDSSYNAQFF. The DNA of the CDR3 is TGTGCCAGCAGCTCGGGGCGGGACAGCTCCTACAATGCGCAGTTCTTC. Drawing the rest from reference TRBV11-3 and TRBJ2-1, the complete variable domain is EAGVVQSPRYKIIEKKQPVAFWCNPISGHNTLYWYLQNLGQGPELLIRYENEEAVDDSQLPKDRFSAERLKGVDSTLKIQPAELGDSAVYLCASSSGRDSSYNAQFFGPGTRLTVL.

The chain uses TRBV7-6 and TRBJ2-2; maybe TRBD1 (5 bases). The germline gives CDR1 SGHVS, CDR2 FNYEAQ. The CDR3 is 15 amino acids. V gave up 3 bases and J gave up 1 base, with 9 bases separating them. The DNA for the CDR3 is TGTGCCAGCAGCTTGAATACAGGGAACACCGGGGAGCTGTTTTTT. As protein: CASSLNTGNTGELFF.

The CDR3 reads CASRKGQGIGNTEAFF. CDR3 sequence (DNA): TGTGCCAGCAGAAAGGGACAGGGGATAGGAAACACTGAAGCTTTCTTT. V gene TRBV6-5 combines with J gene TRBJ1-1; 10 bases match TRBD1. Germline V gene data show CDR1 as MNHEY and CDR2 as SVGAGI. V was clipped by 6 bases and J by 2 bases; unmatched bases: 9. This CDR3 has 16 amino acids.

This clonotype was seen repeatedly, ten times or more. The chain has TRBV6-2 or TRBV6-3 and TRBJ1-5, with D unresolved. Trimming stripped 6 bases from V and 6 bases from J, with 9 bases between. The CDR3 extends over 12 amino acids. Germline V gene lookup returns CDR1 MNHEY and CDR2 SVGEGT. CDR3 sequence reads: CASSSPLQPQHF. The DNA for the CDR3 is TGTGCCAGCAGCTCTCCGCTTCAGCCCCAGCATTTT.

On this clonotype: Just one base apart from a much larger clone, this may be a read error. This chain joins TRBV19 and TRBJ1-4; 8 positions match TRBD1. The CDR3 spans 15 residues. Per the germline V gene, CDR1 is LNHDA and CDR2 is SQIVND (reference sequence). CDR3 DNA sequence: TGTGACAGTAGTATACCAGGGGGCACTAATGAAAAACTGTTTTTT. This codes for CDSSIPGGTNEKLFF.